A selection of T cell receptor beta chains follows, all from one sample in a study of blood T cell repertoires in COVID-19. Clones were read by immunoSEQ multiplex PCR, and TCRdb kept only the in-frame ones, dropping some. Among some 300,000 clones listed, over 75% were seen once. The sample was PBMCs or T cells enriched from blood (not recorded which). The receptors come from a young woman who had recovered from COVID-19. Each CDR3 is given with its conserved first and last residue. The D gene is left open where the match is weak. Some rows have no size entry. The others give once, few or many, or a class for an expanded clone.

D: TRBD1
J: TRBJ1-1
V: TRBV7-9
size: few
CDR3: CASSPLTGGRGTEAFF
DNA: TGTGCCAGCAGCCCCCTCACAGGGGGACGGGGCACTGAAGCTTTCTTT

D: TRBD1
J: TRBJ2-2
V: TRBV5-1
size: few
CDR3: CASSPGQGNTGELFF
DNA: TGCGCCAGCAGCCCGGGACAGGGGAACACCGGGGAGCTGTTTTTT

D: TRBD1
J: TRBJ1-2
V: TRBV4-1
size: .
CDR3: CASRMDRNYGYTF
DNA: TGCGCCAGCAGGATGGACAGGAACTATGGCTACACCTTC

D: .
J: TRBJ1-4
V: TRBV2
size: .
CDR3: CASSVGGAHDEKLFF
DNA: TGTGCCAGCAGTGTAGGGGGGGCGCATGATGAAAAACTGTTTTTT

D: .
J: TRBJ1-1
V: TRBV3-1/TRBV3-2
size: many
CDR3: CASSQDYRMRGWAEAFF
DNA: TGTGCCAGCAGCCAAGATTATCGTATGCGGGGGTGGGCTGAAGCTTTCTTT

D: .
J: TRBJ1-4
V: TRBV28
size: .
CDR3: CASLGGAREKLFF
DNA: TGTGCCAGCCTCGGGGGGGCGCGTGAAAAACTGTTTTTT

D: .
J: TRBJ1-4
V: TRBV18
size: .
CDR3: CASSPGTQEKLFF
DNA: TGTGCCAGCTCACCGGGCACCCAAGAAAAACTGTTTTTT

D: TRBD1
J: TRBJ1-1
V: TRBV6-5
size: .
CDR3: CASSSGQGGAFF
DNA: TGTGCCAGCAGTTCGGGACAGGGGGGAGCTTTCTTT

D: .
J: TRBJ2-3
V: TRBV10-1
size: once
CDR3: CASSHTDTQYF
DNA: TGCGCCAGCAGCCACACAGATACGCAGTATTTT

D: TRBD1
J: TRBJ1-6
V: TRBV2
size: .
CDR3: CASSDRTGVSPLHF
DNA: TGTGCCAGCAGCGACCGGACAGGGGTTTCACCCCTCCACTTT

D: .
J: TRBJ2-3
V: TRBV7-6
size: .
CDR3: CASSLGRGRTDTQYF
DNA: TGTGCCAGCAGCTTAGGGCGGGGGCGCACAGATACGCAGTATTTT

D: TRBD1
J: TRBJ2-3
V: TRBV18
size: .
CDR3: CASSPNIQGTDTQYF
DNA: TGTGCCAGCTCACCAAACATACAGGGGACAGATACGCAGTATTTT

D: .
J: TRBJ2-7
V: TRBV15
size: .
CDR3: CATSRDRVADEQYF
DNA: TGTGCCACCAGCAGAGATAGGGTAGCGGACGAGCAGTACTTC

D: .
J: TRBJ2-2
V: TRBV9
size: .
CDR3: CASSVGTVANTGELFF
DNA: TGTGCCAGCAGCGTAGGGACAGTAGCGAACACCGGGGAGCTGTTTTTT

D: .
J: TRBJ1-2
V: TRBV5-8
size: .
CDR3: CASSAQSGSFYGYTF
DNA: TGTGCCAGCAGCGCTCAATCCGGGAGCTTCTATGGCTACACCTTC

D: .
J: TRBJ2-7
V: TRBV6-1
size: .
CDR3: CASSEQGRAYEQYF
DNA: TGTGCCAGCAGTGAACAAGGCAGGGCCTACGAGCAGTACTTC

D: .
J: TRBJ2-7
V: TRBV5-1
size: .
CDR3: CASSLGQAVYEQYF
DNA: TGCGCCAGCAGCTTGGGACAGGCGGTCTACGAGCAGTACTTC

D: .
J: TRBJ2-2
V: TRBV28
size: .
CDR3: CASSLAGGELFF
DNA: TGTGCCAGCAGTTTGGCAGGGGGGGAGCTGTTTTTT

D: .
J: TRBJ2-1
V: TRBV19
size: .
CDR3: CASSIQRPGSEQFF
DNA: TGTGCCAGTAGTATCCAAAGGCCAGGTTCAGAGCAGTTCTTC

D: TRBD1
J: TRBJ2-5
V: TRBV5-5
size: .
CDR3: CASSIPQGGETQYF
DNA: TGTGCCAGCAGCATACCACAGGGGGGAGAGACCCAGTACTTC

D: .
J: TRBJ2-5
V: TRBV5-1
size: few
CDR3: CASSTSGFQETQYF
DNA: TGCGCCAGCAGCACGTCGGGGTTCCAAGAGACCCAGTACTTC

D: .
J: TRBJ2-7
V: TRBV12-3/TRBV12-4
size: .
CDR3: CASSFTQGSEQYF
DNA: TGTGCCAGCAGTTTCACACAGGGTTCCGAGCAGTATTTC

D: TRBD2
J: TRBJ2-3
V: TRBV3-1/TRBV3-2
size: .
CDR3: CASSRLTPPTSGGGSTDTQYF
DNA: TGTGCCAGCAGCCGTCTAACGCCTCCAACTAGCGGGGGGGGATCCACAGATACGCAGTATTTT

D: .
J: TRBJ1-2
V: TRBV19
size: .
CDR3: CASSNSGTANYGYTF
DNA: TGTGCCAGTAGTAACTCTGGGACTGCGAACTATGGCTACACCTTC

D: TRBD1
J: TRBJ2-7
V: TRBV2
size: few
CDR3: CASGTGGPHSYEQYF
DNA: TGTGCCAGTGGGACAGGGGGTCCCCACTCCTACGAGCAGTACTTC

D: TRBD1
J: TRBJ2-6
V: TRBV5-4
size: .
CDR3: CASSPTGGATGANVLTF
DNA: TGTGCCAGCAGCCCTACAGGGGGCGCGACTGGGGCCAACGTCCTGACTTTC

D: TRBD2
J: TRBJ2-7
V: TRBV6-5
size: .
CDR3: CASSQAGGLYEQYF
DNA: TGTGCCAGCAGTCAGGCGGGGGGTCTTTACGAGCAGTACTTC

D: TRBD1
J: TRBJ2-5
V: TRBV2
size: .
CDR3: CASKDREETQYF
DNA: TGTGCCAGCAAGGACAGGGAAGAGACCCAGTACTTC

D: TRBD1
J: TRBJ1-1
V: TRBV2
size: .
CDR3: CASSYKQGMNTEAFF
DNA: TGTGCCAGCAGTTACAAACAGGGGATGAACACTGAAGCTTTCTTT

D: TRBD2
J: TRBJ2-1
V: TRBV11-2
size: .
CDR3: CASSTPGLAGPNEQFF
DNA: TGTGCCAGCAGCACGCCGGGACTAGCGGGGCCCAATGAGCAGTTCTTC

D: TRBD2
J: TRBJ2-3
V: TRBV3-1/TRBV3-2
size: .
CDR3: CASSPRLAGGTDTQYF
DNA: TGTGCCAGCAGCCCCCGACTAGCGGGGGGCACAGATACGCAGTATTTT

D: .
J: TRBJ1-1
V: TRBV5-1
size: .
CDR3: CASSAAGGIDTEAFF
DNA: TGCGCCAGCAGCGCCGCTGGGGGGATAGACACTGAAGCTTTCTTT

D: TRBD2
J: TRBJ2-1
V: TRBV7-9
size: .
CDR3: CASSLSRPSGGEQFF
DNA: TGTGCCAGCAGCTTAAGTCGACCTAGCGGGGGTGAGCAGTTCTTC

D: TRBD2
J: TRBJ2-3
V: TRBV27
size: .
CDR3: CASSLGLAGGTDTQYF
DNA: TGTGCCAGCAGTTTAGGGCTAGCGGGGGGCACAGATACGCAGTATTTT

D: TRBD1
J: TRBJ2-1
V: TRBV28
size: .
CDR3: CASSRDRSSYNEQFF
DNA: TGTGCCAGCAGCCGGGACAGGAGCTCCTACAATGAGCAGTTCTTC

D: TRBD1
J: TRBJ1-4
V: TRBV6-5
size: .
CDR3: CASSYVTTGDEKLFF
DNA: TGTGCCAGCAGTTACGTAACGACAGGGGACGAAAAACTGTTTTTT

D: .
J: TRBJ1-2
V: TRBV9
size: few
CDR3: CASSVGQPANYGYTF
DNA: TGTGCCAGCAGCGTTGGACAGCCGGCTAACTATGGCTACACCTTC

D: TRBD1
J: TRBJ1-1
V: TRBV6-5
size: once
CDR3: CASSYYNRGTEAFF
DNA: TGTGCCAGCAGTTACTATAACAGGGGGACTGAAGCTTTCTTT

D: .
J: TRBJ1-1
V: TRBV5-4
size: .
CDR3: CASSLPYSTEAFF
DNA: TGTGCCAGCAGCTTGCCATACAGCACTGAAGCTTTCTTT

D: .
J: TRBJ2-5
V: TRBV20-1
size: .
CDR3: CSARDQETQYF
DNA: TGCAGTGCCAGGGATCAAGAGACCCAGTACTTC

D: TRBD1
J: TRBJ1-4
V: TRBV11-2
size: .
CDR3: CASRLTGGREKLFF
DNA: TGTGCCAGCAGACTGACAGGGGGTAGGGAAAAACTGTTTTTT

D: .
J: TRBJ1-2
V: TRBV2
size: .
CDR3: CASSGVSDIDYGYTF
DNA: TGTGCCAGCAGTGGTGTTTCGGACATTGACTATGGCTACACCTTC

D: TRBD1
J: TRBJ1-4
V: TRBV2
size: few
CDR3: CANKGQGQKNEKLFF
DNA: TGTGCCAACAAAGGCCAGGGACAGAAAAATGAAAAACTGTTTTTT

D: .
J: TRBJ2-6
V: TRBV11-3
size: .
CDR3: CASSTRTSSLSGANVLTF
DNA: TGTGCCAGCAGCACCCGAACCTCCTCACTCTCTGGGGCCAACGTCCTGACTTTC

D: TRBD1
J: TRBJ2-3
V: TRBV11-2
size: .
CDR3: CASSLHPRGSEDTQYF
DNA: TGTGCCAGCAGCTTACACCCCAGGGGGAGTGAGGATACGCAGTATTTT

D: .
J: TRBJ1-2
V: TRBV7-9
size: .
CDR3: CASSLGEFYGYTF
DNA: TGTGCCAGCAGCTTAGGGGAGTTCTATGGCTACACCTTC

D: .
J: TRBJ1-1
V: TRBV3-1/TRBV3-2
size: .
CDR3: CASSQGLEGAEAFF
DNA: TGTGCCAGCAGCCAAGGGCTTGAGGGCGCTGAAGCTTTCTTT

D: TRBD1
J: TRBJ2-7
V: TRBV19
size: .
CDR3: CASSIDGTGLYYEQYF
DNA: TGTGCCAGTAGTATAGACGGGACAGGGTTATACTACGAGCAGTACTTC

D: .
J: TRBJ2-2
V: TRBV5-4
size: .
CDR3: CASSLALGQGRAGELFF
DNA: TGTGCCAGCAGCTTGGCCTTAGGGCAGGGAAGGGCCGGGGAGCTGTTTTTT

D: .
J: TRBJ1-5
V: TRBV14
size: .
CDR3: CASSQGGGNQPQHF
DNA: TGTGCCAGCAGCCAAGGGGGCGGCAATCAGCCCCAGCATTTT

D: TRBD1
J: TRBJ1-2
V: TRBV5-5
size: .
CDR3: CASSLYQGANYGYTF
DNA: TGTGCCAGCAGCTTGTACCAGGGGGCTAACTATGGCTACACCTTC

D: TRBD1
J: TRBJ2-3
V: TRBV19
size: .
CDR3: CASSLTGNTQDTQYF
DNA: TGTGCCAGTAGTCTGACAGGGAACACACAGGATACGCAGTATTTT

D: TRBD2
J: TRBJ2-1
V: TRBV5-4
size: .
CDR3: CASSPGGYNEQFF
DNA: TGTGCCAGCAGCCCGGGGGGTTACAATGAGCAGTTCTTC

D: .
J: TRBJ2-2
V: TRBV19
size: .
CDR3: CASTSGPGNTGELFF
DNA: TGTGCCAGTACCTCAGGGCCGGGGAACACCGGGGAGCTGTTTTTT

D: .
J: TRBJ2-2
V: TRBV10-2
size: .
CDR3: CASSQGGAGELFF
DNA: TGCGCCAGCAGCCAGGGGGGTGCCGGGGAGCTGTTTTTT

D: .
J: TRBJ1-4
V: TRBV18
size: .
CDR3: CASSPVAANEKLFF
DNA: TGTGCCAGCTCACCGGTAGCAGCTAATGAAAAACTGTTTTTT

D: TRBD1
J: TRBJ1-1
V: TRBV10-2
size: .
CDR3: CASGQGAHTEAFF
DNA: TGCGCCAGCGGACAGGGGGCCCACACTGAAGCTTTCTTT

D: .
J: TRBJ1-6
V: TRBV19
size: .
CDR3: CASSIGNRNNSPLHF
DNA: TGTGCCAGTAGTATTGGAAACAGAAATAATTCACCCCTCCACTTT

D: TRBD1
J: TRBJ1-4
V: TRBV29-1
size: .
CDR3: CSATGSDEKLFF
DNA: TGCAGCGCGACAGGGTCGGACGAAAAACTGTTTTTT

D: .
J: TRBJ1-5
V: TRBV28
size: .
CDR3: CASSLNTGPNNQPQHF
DNA: TGTGCCAGCAGTTTAAATACAGGGCCAAACAATCAGCCCCAGCATTTT